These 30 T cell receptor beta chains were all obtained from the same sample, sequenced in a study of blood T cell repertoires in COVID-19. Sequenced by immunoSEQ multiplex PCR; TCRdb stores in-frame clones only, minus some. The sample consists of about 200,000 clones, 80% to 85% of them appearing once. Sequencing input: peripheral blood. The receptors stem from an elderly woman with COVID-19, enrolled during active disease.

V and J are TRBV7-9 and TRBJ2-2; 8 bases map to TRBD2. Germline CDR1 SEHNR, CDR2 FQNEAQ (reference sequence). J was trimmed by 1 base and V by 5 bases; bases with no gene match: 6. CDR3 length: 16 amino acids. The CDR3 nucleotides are TGTGCCAGCAGCCAGAGTAGCGGGATGAACACCGGGGAGCTGTTTTTT. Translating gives CASSQSSGMNTGELFF. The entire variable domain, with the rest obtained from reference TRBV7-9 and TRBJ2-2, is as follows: DTGVSQNPRHKITKRGQNVTFRCDPISEHNRLYWYRQTLGQGPEFLTYFQNEAQLEKSRLLSDRFSAERPKGSFSTLEIQRTEQGDSAMYLCASSQSSGMNTGELFFGEGSRLTVL.

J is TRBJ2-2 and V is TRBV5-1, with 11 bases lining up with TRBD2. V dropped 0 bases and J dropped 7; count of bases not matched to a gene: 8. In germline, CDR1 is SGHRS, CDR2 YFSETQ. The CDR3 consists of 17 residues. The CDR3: CASSLASTSGGRGELFF. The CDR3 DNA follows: TGCGCCAGCAGCTTGGCCTCCACTAGCGGGGGACGCGGGGAGCTGTTTTTT.

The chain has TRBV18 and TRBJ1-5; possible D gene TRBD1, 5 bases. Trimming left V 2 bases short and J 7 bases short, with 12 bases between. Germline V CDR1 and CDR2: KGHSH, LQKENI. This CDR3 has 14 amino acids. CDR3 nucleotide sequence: TGTGCCAGCTCACCATGGGGGGAGGGACAGCCCCAGCATTTT. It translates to CASSPWGEGQPQHF.

The CDR3 sequence: CASSLFARESEQYF. In DNA, the CDR3 is TGTGCCAGCAGTTTATTTGCCAGGGAAAGCGAGCAGTACTTC. The chain uses TRBV27 and TRBJ2-7, with D possibly matching TRBD1 (5 bases). CDR1 and CDR2 (germline): MNHEY, SMNVEV (reference sequence). V lost 1 base and J lost 6, with 13 bases in between. The CDR3 is made up of 14 amino acids.

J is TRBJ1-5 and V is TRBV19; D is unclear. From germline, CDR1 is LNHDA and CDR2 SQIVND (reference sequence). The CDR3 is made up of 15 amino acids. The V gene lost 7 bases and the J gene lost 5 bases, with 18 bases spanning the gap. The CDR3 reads CASTSGLNQYQPQHF. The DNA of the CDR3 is TGTGCCAGTACCAGCGGACTAAATCAGTATCAGCCCCAGCATTTT.

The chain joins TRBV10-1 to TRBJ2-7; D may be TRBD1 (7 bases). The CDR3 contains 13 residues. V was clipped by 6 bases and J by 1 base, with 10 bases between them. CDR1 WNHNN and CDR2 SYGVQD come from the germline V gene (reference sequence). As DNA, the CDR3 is TGCGCCAGCAGCGCGGGACAGTCCTACGAGCAGTACTTC. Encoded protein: CASSAGQSYEQYF.

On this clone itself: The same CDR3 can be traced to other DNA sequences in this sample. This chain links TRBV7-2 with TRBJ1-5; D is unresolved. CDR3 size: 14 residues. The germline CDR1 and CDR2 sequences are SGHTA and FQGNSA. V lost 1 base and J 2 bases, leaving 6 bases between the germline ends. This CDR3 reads CASSLGRGNQPQHF. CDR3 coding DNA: TGTGCCAGCAGCTTAGGCCGGGGCAATCAGCCCCAGCATTTT.

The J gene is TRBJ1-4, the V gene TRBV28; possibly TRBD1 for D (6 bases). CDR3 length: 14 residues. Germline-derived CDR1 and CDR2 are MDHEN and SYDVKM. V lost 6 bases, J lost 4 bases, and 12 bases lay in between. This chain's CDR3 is CASSPGQINEKLFF. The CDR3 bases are TGTGCCAGCAGCCCCGGACAGATTAATGAAAAACTGTTTTTT.

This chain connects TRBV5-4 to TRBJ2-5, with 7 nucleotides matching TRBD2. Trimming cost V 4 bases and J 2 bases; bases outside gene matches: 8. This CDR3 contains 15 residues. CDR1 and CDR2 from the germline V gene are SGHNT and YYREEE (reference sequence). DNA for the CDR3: TGTGCCAGCAGCGGACCGGGACTAACACAAGAGACCCAGTACTTC. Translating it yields CASSGPGLTQETQYF. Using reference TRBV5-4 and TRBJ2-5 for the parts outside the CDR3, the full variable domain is ETGVTQSPTHLIKTRGQQVTLRCSSQSGHNTVSWYQQALGQGPQFIFQYYREEENGRGNFPPRFSGLQFPNYSSELNVNALELDDSALYLCASSGPGLTQETQYFGPGTRLLVL.

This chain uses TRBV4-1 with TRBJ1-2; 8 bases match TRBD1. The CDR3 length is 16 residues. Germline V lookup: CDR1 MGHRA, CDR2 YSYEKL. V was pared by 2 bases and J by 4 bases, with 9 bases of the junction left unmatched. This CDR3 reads CASSQNPRDRSYGYTF. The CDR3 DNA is TGCGCCAGCAGCCAAAACCCCAGGGACAGGAGCTATGGCTACACCTTC.

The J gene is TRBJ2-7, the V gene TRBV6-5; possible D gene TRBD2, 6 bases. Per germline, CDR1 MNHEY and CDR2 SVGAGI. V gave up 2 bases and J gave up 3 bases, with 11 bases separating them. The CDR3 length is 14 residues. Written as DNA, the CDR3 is TGTGCCAGCAGTTACCGGGGAGGTTTCTACGAGCAGTACTTC. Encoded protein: CASSYRGGFYEQYF.

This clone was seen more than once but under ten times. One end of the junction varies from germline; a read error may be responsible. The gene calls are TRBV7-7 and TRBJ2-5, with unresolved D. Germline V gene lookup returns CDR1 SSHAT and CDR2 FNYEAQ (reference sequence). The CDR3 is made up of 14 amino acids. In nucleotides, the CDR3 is TGTGCTAGCAGCCCTTCGACGACACAAGAGACCCAGTACTTC. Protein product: CASSPSTTQETQYF.

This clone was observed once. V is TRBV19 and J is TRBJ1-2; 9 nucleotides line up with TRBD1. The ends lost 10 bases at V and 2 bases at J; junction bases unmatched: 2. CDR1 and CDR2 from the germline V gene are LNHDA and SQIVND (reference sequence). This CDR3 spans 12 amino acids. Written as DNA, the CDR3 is TGTGCCACCGGGACAGGGAACTATGGCTACACCTTC. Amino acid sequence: CATGTGNYGYTF.

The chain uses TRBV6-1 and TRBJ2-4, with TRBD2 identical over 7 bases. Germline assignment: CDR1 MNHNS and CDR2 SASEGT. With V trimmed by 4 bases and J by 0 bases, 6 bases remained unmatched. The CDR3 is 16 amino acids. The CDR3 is CASSVGWEGAKNIQYF. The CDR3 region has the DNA TGTGCCAGCAGTGTAGGTTGGGAGGGAGCCAAAAACATTCAGTACTTC.

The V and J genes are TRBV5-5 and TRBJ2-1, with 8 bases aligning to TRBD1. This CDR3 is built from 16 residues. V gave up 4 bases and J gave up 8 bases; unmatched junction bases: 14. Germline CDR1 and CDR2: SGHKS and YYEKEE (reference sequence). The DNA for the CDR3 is TGTGCCAGCAGCCTCCTTGGGACAGGCACTCACCATGAGCAGTTCTTC. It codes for CASSLLGTGTHHEQFF.

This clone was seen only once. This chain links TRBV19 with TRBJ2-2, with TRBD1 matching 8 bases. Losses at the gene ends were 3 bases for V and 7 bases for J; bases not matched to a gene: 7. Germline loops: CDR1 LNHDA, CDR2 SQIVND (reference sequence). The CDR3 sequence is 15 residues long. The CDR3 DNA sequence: TGTGCCAGTAGTATCGGACAGGGAGGATTCGGGGAGCTGTTTTTT. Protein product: CASSIGQGGFGELFF.

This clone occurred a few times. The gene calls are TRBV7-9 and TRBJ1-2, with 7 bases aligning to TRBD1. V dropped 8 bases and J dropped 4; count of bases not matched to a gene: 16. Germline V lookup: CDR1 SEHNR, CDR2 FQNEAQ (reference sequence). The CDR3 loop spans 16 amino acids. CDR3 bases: TGTGCCAGCGGGGCCGTGACAGGGAGCCTCTTCTATGGCTACACCTTC. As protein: CASGAVTGSLFYGYTF.

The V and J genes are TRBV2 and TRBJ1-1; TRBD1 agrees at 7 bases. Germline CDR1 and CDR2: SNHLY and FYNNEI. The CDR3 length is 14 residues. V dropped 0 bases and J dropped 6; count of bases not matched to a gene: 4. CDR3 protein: CASSEAGTVPEAFF. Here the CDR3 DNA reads TGTGCCAGCAGTGAAGCAGGGACAGTGCCTGAAGCTTTCTTT.

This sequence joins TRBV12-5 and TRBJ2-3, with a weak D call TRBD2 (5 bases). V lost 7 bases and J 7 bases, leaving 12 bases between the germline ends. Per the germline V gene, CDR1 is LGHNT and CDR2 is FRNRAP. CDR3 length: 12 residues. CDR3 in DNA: TGTGCTAGTGCCACCCCGGGATATACGCAGTATTTT. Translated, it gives CASATPGYTQYF.

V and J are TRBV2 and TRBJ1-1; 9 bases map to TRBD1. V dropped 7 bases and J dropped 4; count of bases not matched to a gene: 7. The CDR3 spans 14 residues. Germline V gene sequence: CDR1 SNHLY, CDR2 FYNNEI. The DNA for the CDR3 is TGTGCCAGCATTCAAACGACAGGGGGCACTGAAGCTTTCTTT. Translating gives CASIQTTGGTEAFF.

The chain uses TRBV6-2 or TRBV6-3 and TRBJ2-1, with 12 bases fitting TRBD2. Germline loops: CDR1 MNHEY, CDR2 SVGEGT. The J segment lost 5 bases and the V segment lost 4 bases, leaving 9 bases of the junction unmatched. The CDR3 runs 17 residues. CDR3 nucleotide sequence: TGTGCCAGCAGTTCCTCTCTTCTAGCGGGAGGGCACAATGAGCAGTTCTTC. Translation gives CASSSSLLAGGHNEQFF.

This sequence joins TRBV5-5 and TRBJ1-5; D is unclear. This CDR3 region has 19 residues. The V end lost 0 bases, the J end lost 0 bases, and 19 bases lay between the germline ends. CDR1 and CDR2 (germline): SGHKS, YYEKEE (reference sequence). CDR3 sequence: CASSLEVGRSGSSNQPQHF. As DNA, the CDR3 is TGTGCCAGCAGCTTGGAAGTGGGGAGAAGCGGCTCTAGCAATCAGCCCCAGCATTTT.

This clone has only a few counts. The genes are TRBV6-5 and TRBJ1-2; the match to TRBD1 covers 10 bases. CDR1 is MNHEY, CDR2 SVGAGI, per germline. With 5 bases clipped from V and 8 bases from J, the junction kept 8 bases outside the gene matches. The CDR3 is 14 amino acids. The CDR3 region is CASSRYGTGVGYTF. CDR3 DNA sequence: TGTGCCAGCAGTCGTTACGGGACAGGGGTGGGCTACACCTTC.

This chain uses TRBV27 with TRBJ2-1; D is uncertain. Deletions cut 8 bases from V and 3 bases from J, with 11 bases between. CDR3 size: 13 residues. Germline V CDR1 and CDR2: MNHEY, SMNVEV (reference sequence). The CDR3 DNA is TGTGCCAGCCAGAGGAAGAGCTACAATGAGCAGTTCTTC. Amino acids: CASQRKSYNEQFF.

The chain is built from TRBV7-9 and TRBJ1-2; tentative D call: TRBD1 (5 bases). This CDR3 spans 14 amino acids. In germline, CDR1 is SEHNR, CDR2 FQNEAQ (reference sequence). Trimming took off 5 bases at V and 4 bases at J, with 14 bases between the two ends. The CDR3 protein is CASSPGGVGYGYTF. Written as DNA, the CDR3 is TGTGCCAGCAGCCCGGGAGGGGTTGGCTATGGCTACACCTTC.

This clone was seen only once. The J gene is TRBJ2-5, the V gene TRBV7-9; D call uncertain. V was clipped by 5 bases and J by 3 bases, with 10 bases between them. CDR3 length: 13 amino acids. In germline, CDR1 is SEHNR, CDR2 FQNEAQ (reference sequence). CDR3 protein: CASSIDWEETQYF. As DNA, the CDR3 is TGTGCCAGCAGCATCGACTGGGAAGAGACCCAGTACTTC.

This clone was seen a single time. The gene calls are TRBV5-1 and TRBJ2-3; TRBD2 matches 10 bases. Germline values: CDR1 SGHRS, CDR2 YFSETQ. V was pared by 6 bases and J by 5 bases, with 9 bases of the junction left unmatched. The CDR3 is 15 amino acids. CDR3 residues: CASMISGRYLDTQYF. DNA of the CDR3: TGCGCCAGCATGATTAGCGGGAGGTACCTAGATACGCAGTATTTT.

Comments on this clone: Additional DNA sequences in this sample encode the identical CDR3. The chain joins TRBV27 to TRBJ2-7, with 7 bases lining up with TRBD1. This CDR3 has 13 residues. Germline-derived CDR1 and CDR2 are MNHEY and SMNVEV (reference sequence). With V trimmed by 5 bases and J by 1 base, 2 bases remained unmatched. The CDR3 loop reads CASSRQGSYEQYF. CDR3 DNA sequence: TGTGCCAGCAGTCGACAGGGTTCCTACGAGCAGTACTTC.

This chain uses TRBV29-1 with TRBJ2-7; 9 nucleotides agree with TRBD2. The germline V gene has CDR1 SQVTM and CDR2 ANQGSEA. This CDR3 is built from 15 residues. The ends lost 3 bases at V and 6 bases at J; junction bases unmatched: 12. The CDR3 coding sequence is TGCAGCGTTGAGGGGGGAGGGCTAGCGGGATCCGAGCAGTACTTC. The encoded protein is CSVEGGGLAGSEQYF.

DNA for the CDR3: TGCGCCAGCAGCGAGGGACAGTACTATGGCTACACCTTC. It codes for CASSEGQYYGYTF. V is TRBV5-1 and J is TRBJ1-2, with TRBD1 matching over 7 bases. Trimming removed 4 bases from V and 3 bases from J; junction bases left unmatched: 3. The germline CDR1 and CDR2 sequences are SGHRS and YFSETQ. The CDR3 extends over 13 amino acids. Supplemented by reference TRBV5-1 and TRBJ1-2, the full variable domain reads KAGVTQTPRYLIKTRGQQVTLSCSPISGHRSVSWYQQTPGQGLQFLFEYFSETQRNKGNFPGRFSGRQFSNSRSEMNVSTLELGDSALYLCASSEGQYYGYTFGSGTRLTVV.